The T cell receptor (beta chain) under discussion was sequenced for a study of T-cell memory formation after mild COVID-19. With constant-segment primers, 5'RACE yielded cDNA libraries of TCR alpha and TCR beta that carried sample barcodes and UMIs. TCRdb reprocessed the 5' RACE reads with MiXCR, giving one entry per CDR3 protein. The sample holds some 290,000 distinct CDR3 sequences, around 15% seen once. This clonotype has only a few counts. What it binds is not known. General study results and limits: Day 37-peaking second-wave clones had unconfirmed SARS-CoV-2 specificity. Among contracting clones, CD4+ were mainly CM/EM and CD8+ enriched in EMRA. Clones that contracted from day 15 to 85 had balanced CD4/CD8; later expanders were CD4+ biased.

CDR1 is SEHNR and CDR2 is FQNEAQ in the germline V gene (reference sequence). CDR3 length equals 12 residues. Trimming removed 5 bases at V and 8 bases at J, with 10 bases between. V is TRBV7-9 and J is TRBJ1-3, with D unresolved. The specimen was PBMCs or a T cell subset sorted from them (not recorded which). This sequence originates from a man aged 18 to 29 who had mild COVID-19 (a few samples of this study predate the infection). Cell type and time point are not known. The CDR3 spells CASSPFWDTIYF. CDR3 DNA: TGTGCCAGCAGCCCTTTCTGGGACACCATATATTTT.